This T cell receptor beta chain is drawn from a study of T cell changes during pregnancy in multiple sclerosis (dated by TCRdb to 2018 to 2020). Regarding the research as a whole: In women with multiple sclerosis, the researchers looked at how the T cell repertoire shifted as pregnancy progressed.

Details on this clone: The antigen it recognizes is unknown. Per-base quality was not reported, and no clone a single base away is much larger than it.

Trimming costs V 3 bases and J 3 bases, and their ends lie 15 bases apart. The CDR3 runs 15 amino acids, cysteine and phenylalanine included. The retained sequence is limited to the CDR3, 45 bases, with the frame set at the first base. The germline V gene (reference sequence) sets CDR1 to MNHEY and CDR2 to SMNVEV. The library was generated by the immunoSEQ multiplex PCR assay. The clones in this table, taken by TCRdb from immuneACCESS, are in-frame only. Not every clone is retained; where verified, under half of the shortfall comes from an unresolved V gene, and the cause of the rest is unknown. The sample table contains around 55,000 clones; only one count was recorded for approximately 94% of them. The ten largest make up 3% to 3.5% of the sample.

The receptor was isolated from a female donor with multiple sclerosis, enrolled in a pregnancy study. The chain was built from TRBV27 and TRBJ2-7; TRBD1 is perhaps the D gene, given 5 matching bases. This sample comprised CD8+ T cells from peripheral blood mononuclear cells, obtained in the third trimester of pregnancy. This receptor carries the CDR3 CASSLGRTDVYEQYF. The bases read TGTGCCAGCAGTTTGGGGCGGACGGACGTCTACGAGCAGTACTTC.